A selection of T cell receptor beta chains follows, all from one sample in a study of metastatic and nonmetastatic thyroid tumors. MiXCR was used by TCRdb to re-call the PCR reads. This sample carries about 59,000 clones, 15% to 20% of them seen once, and the ten largest clones take roughly a tenth. Sequenced material: blood. All receptors come from a male donor with papillary thyroid cancer or a benign thyroid nodule (not recorded which). Some clones in this sample may be carry-over from other donors' samples. Each CDR3 is given with its conserved first and last residue. A D gene is named only where the DNA matches it firmly. A clone size is listed for some rows: how often the clone was seen (once, few, many), or a class if it is expanded.

j_gene: TRBJ2-5; v_gene: TRBV5-6; abundance: NA; d_gene: TRBD2; CDR3aa: CASSGYMTGGQETQYF; CDR3nt: TGTGCCAGCAGTGGGTATATGACGGGGGGGCAAGAGACCCAGTACTTC
j_gene: TRBJ2-3; v_gene: TRBV19; abundance: many; d_gene: NA; CDR3aa: CASSISEGDTQYF; CDR3nt: TGTGCCAGTAGTATATCTGAGGGAGATACGCAGTATTTT
j_gene: TRBJ2-3; v_gene: TRBV6-5; abundance: many; d_gene: TRBD2; CDR3aa: CASSYSIQFSGGAFTQYF; CDR3nt: TGTGCCAGCAGTTACTCGATTCAATTTAGCGGGGGGGCTTTTACGCAGTATTTT
j_gene: TRBJ1-1; v_gene: TRBV18; abundance: many; d_gene: TRBD1; CDR3aa: CASSPGQGIVKGTEAFF; CDR3nt: TGTGCCAGCTCACCAGGACAGGGAATAGTGAAGGGCACTGAAGCTTTCTTT
j_gene: TRBJ2-3; v_gene: TRBV7-9; abundance: many; d_gene: TRBD2; CDR3aa: CASSFPSGADTQYF; CDR3nt: TGTGCCAGCAGCTTTCCTAGCGGAGCAGATACGCAGTATTTT
j_gene: TRBJ1-1; v_gene: TRBV6-1; abundance: NA; d_gene: TRBD1; CDR3aa: CASSTSQGLGLKAFF; CDR3nt: TGTGCCAGCAGTACCTCACAGGGGCTCGGTTTGAAAGCTTTCTTT
j_gene: TRBJ2-3; v_gene: TRBV11-2; abundance: many; d_gene: TRBD2; CDR3aa: CASSLVVLAGATDTQYF; CDR3nt: TGTGCCAGCAGCTTAGTCGTTCTAGCGGGAGCCACAGATACGCAGTATTTT
j_gene: TRBJ2-1; v_gene: TRBV6-1; abundance: many; d_gene: TRBD1; CDR3aa: CASSRGQGGIEQFF; CDR3nt: TGTGCCAGCAGTAGGGGACAGGGGGGGATTGAGCAGTTCTTC
j_gene: TRBJ2-1; v_gene: TRBV19; abundance: many; d_gene: NA; CDR3aa: CASSPWLGEAYNEQFF; CDR3nt: TGTGCCAGTAGTCCCTGGTTAGGGGAGGCCTACAATGAGCAGTTCTTC
j_gene: TRBJ2-7; v_gene: TRBV6-1; abundance: many; d_gene: NA; CDR3aa: CASSEQRTYEQYF; CDR3nt: TGTGCCAGCAGTGAACAGAGAACCTACGAGCAGTACTTC
j_gene: TRBJ2-7; v_gene: TRBV27; abundance: medium-sized; d_gene: TRBD1; CDR3aa: CASSSEGALYEQYF; CDR3nt: TGTGCCAGCAGTTCTGAGGGGGCTTTGTACGAGCAGTACTTC
j_gene: TRBJ1-6; v_gene: TRBV7-8; abundance: many; d_gene: NA; CDR3aa: CASSFNPGSYNSPLHF; CDR3nt: TGTGCCAGCAGCTTCAACCCCGGCTCCTATAATTCACCCCTCCACTTT
j_gene: TRBJ1-4; v_gene: TRBV5-1; abundance: many; d_gene: TRBD1; CDR3aa: CASSLGTGTILEKLFF; CDR3nt: TGCGCCAGCAGCTTGGGGACAGGGACTATCCTTGAAAAACTGTTTTTT
j_gene: TRBJ1-5; v_gene: TRBV7-2; abundance: NA; d_gene: NA; CDR3aa: CASSFFSNQPQHF; CDR3nt: TGTGCCAGCAGCTTTTTTAGCAATCAGCCCCAGCATTTT